The present entry profiles one T cell receptor beta chain with its context. V dropped 4 bases and J dropped 9 bases, with 15 bases sitting between them. The CDR3 runs 14 residues. The V gene's germline CDR1 is MNHNS and CDR2 SASEGT. This entry is derived from a study of blood T cells in healthy people across ages. The use of a sample-barcoded 5' primer and a J-beta primer mix characterized a second PCR of roughly 7 to 12 cycles. TCRdb processed the 5' RACE reads anew with MiXCR; each CDR3 protein has one entry. The sample lists about a million distinct CDR3 sequences, around 49% seen once, with about an eighth in the top ten.

This sequence joins TRBV6-1 and TRBJ2-2, with D unresolved. The sequencing input was blood. The sequence was obtained from a man under 40 in good health. The CDR3 protein is CASSAVPLEWELFF. CDR3 in DNA: TGTGCCAGCAGTGCGGTACCGCTCGAATGGGAGCTGTTTTTT.